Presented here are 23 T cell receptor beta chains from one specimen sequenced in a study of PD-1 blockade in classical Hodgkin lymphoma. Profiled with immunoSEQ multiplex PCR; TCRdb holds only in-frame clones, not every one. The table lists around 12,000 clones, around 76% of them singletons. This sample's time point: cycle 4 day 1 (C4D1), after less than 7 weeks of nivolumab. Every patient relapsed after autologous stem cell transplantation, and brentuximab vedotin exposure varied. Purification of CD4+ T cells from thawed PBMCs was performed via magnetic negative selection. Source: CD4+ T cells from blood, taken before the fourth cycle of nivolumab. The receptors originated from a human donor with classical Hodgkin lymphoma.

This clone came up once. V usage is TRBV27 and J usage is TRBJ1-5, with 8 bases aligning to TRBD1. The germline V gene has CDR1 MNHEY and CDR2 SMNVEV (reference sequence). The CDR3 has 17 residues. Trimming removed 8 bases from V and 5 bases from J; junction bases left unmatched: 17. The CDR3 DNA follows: TGTGCCAGCGGGTCGGGGGGGACAGGTTACTTTTATCAGCCCCAGCATTTT. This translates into CASGSGGTGYFYQPQHF.

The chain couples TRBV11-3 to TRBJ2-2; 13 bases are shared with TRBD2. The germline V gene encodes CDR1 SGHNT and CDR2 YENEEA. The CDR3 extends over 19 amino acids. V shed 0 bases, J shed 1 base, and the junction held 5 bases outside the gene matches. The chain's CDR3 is CASSLESRLAGGNTGELFF. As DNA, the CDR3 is TGTGCCAGCAGCTTAGAGTCTCGACTAGCGGGAGGGAACACCGGGGAGCTGTTTTTT.

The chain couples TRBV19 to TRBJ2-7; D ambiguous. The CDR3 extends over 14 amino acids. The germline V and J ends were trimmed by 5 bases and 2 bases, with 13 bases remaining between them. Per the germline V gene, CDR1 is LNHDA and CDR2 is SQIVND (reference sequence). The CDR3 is CASSDDRVAYEQYF. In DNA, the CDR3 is TGTGCCAGTAGTGATGATCGAGTGGCCTACGAGCAGTACTTC.

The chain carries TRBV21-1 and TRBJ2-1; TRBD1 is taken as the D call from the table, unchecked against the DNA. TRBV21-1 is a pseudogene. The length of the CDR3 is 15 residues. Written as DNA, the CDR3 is TGTGCCGGACCGGACCGGGACAGGGGCTACAATGAGCAGTTCTTC. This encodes CAGPDRDRGYNEQFF.

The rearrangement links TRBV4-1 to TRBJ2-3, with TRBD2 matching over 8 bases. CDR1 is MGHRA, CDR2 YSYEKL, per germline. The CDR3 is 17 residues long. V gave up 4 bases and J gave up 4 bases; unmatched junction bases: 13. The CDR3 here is CASSPAGAGGYSDTQYF. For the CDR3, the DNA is TGCGCCAGCAGCCCCGCCGGGGCGGGAGGCTACTCAGATACGCAGTATTTT.

The CDR3 here is CASSVRREGGEQFF. For the CDR3, the DNA is TGTGCCAGCAGTGTACGGCGAGAGGGGGGTGAGCAGTTCTTC. V gene TRBV6-1 combines with J gene TRBJ2-1; the D call may be TRBD1 or TRBD2 (6 bases each). Per germline, CDR1 MNHNS and CDR2 SASEGT. V lost 4 bases to trimming and J lost 9 bases, with 16 bases between them. The CDR3 extends over 14 amino acids.

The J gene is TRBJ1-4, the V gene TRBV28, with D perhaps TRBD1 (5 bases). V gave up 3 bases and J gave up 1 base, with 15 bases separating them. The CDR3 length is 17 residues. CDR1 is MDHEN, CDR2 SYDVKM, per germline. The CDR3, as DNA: TGTGCCAGCAGTTTGGGCAGGGCCTATTTAACTAATGAAAAACTGTTTTTT. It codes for CASSLGRAYLTNEKLFF.

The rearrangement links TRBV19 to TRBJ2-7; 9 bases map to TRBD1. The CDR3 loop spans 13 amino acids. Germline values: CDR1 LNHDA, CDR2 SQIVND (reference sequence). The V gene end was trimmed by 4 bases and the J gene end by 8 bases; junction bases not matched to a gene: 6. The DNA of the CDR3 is TGTGCCAGTAGTACCGGGACAGGGTTCAAGCAGTACTTC. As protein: CASSTGTGFKQYF.

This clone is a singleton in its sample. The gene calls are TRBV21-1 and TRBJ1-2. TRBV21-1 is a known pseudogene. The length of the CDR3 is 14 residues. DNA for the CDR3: TGTGCCAGCAGCAAAGGTTACAGCGTGGATGGCTACACCTTC. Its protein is CASSKGYSVDGYTF.

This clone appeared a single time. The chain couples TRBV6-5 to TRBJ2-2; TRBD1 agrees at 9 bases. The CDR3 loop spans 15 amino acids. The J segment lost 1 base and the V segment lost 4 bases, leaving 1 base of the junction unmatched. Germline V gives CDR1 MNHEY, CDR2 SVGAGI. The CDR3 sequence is CASSLGQGNTGELFF. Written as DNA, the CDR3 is TGTGCCAGCAGTTTGGGACAGGGGAACACCGGGGAGCTGTTTTTT.

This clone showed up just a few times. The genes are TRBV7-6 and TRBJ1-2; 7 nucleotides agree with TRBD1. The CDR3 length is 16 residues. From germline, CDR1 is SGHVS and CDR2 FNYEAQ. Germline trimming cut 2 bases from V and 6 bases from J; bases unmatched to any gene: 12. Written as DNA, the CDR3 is TGTGCCAGCAGCTTACCCCGGGGAGGGGGCGTTGATGGCTACACCTTC. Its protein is CASSLPRGGGVDGYTF.

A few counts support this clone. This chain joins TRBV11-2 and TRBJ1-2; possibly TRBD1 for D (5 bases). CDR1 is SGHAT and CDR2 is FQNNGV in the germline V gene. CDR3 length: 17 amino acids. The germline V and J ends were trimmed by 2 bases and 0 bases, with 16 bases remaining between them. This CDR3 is CASSLFGQGYPNYGYTF. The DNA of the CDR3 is TGTGCCAGCAGCTTATTCGGGCAGGGATACCCTAACTATGGCTACACCTTC.

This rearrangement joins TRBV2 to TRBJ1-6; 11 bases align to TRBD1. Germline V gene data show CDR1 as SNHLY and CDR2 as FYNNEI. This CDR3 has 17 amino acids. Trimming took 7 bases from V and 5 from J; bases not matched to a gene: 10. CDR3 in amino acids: CASIIRTGGWDNSPLHF. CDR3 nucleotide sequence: TGTGCCAGCATTATCAGGACAGGGGGCTGGGATAATTCACCCCTCCACTTT.

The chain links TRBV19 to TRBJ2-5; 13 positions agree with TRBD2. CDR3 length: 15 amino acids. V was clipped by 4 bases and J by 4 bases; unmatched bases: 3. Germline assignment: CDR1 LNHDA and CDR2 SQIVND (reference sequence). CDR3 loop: CASSTRLAGGETQYF. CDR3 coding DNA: TGTGCCAGTAGTACAAGACTAGCGGGAGGAGAGACCCAGTACTTC.

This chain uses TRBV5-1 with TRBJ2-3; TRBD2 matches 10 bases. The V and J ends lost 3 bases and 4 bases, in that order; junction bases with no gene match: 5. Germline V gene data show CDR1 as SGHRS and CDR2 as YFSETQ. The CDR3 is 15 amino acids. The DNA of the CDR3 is TGCGCCAGCAGCTCCCTAGCGGGAGTCGCAGATACGCAGTATTTT. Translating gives CASSSLAGVADTQYF.

CDR3: CASSPVTDTQYF. CDR3 nucleotide sequence: TGTGCCAGCAGTCCCGTCACAGATACGCAGTATTTT. This chain joins TRBV28 and TRBJ2-3; D gene ambiguous. Trimming took 5 bases from V and 2 from J, leaving 5 bases between them. The CDR3 length is 12 residues. Germline V gene data show CDR1 as MDHEN and CDR2 as SYDVKM.

CDR3 in amino acids: CASSITSGYEQYF. The CDR3 nucleotides are TGTGCCAGTAGTATTACTAGCGGATACGAGCAGTACTTC. The chain is built from TRBV19 and TRBJ2-7; TRBD2 aligns across 8 bases. The CDR3 contains 13 residues. The V segment lost 3 bases and the J segment 4 bases; nucleotides outside the gene matches: 2. Germline CDR1 LNHDA, CDR2 SQIVND (reference sequence).

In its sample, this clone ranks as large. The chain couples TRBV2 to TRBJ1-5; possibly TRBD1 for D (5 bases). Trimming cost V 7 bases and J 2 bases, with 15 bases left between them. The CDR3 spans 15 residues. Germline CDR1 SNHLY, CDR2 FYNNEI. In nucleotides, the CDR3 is TGTGCCAGCACCCCAGGGAGGGGAGGCAATCAGCCCCAGCATTTT. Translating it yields CASTPGRGGNQPQHF.

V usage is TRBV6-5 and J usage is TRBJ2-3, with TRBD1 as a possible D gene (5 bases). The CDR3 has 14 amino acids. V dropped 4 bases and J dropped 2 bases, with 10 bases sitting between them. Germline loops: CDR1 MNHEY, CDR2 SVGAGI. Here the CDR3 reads CASSSGSSTDTQYF. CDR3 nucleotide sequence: TGTGCCAGCAGTTCAGGGTCGTCCACAGATACGCAGTATTTT.

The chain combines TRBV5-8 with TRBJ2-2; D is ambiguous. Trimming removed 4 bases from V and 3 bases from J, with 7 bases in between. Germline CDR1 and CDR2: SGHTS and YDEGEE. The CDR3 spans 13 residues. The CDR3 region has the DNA TGTGCCAGCAGCGCATATTACACCGGGGAGCTGTTTTTT. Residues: CASSAYYTGELFF.

DNA of the CDR3: TGTGCCAGCAGCCAAGCAGCTGGGGGGTCCTACGAGCAGTACTTC. Amino acid sequence: CASSQAAGGSYEQYF. V gene TRBV5-4 combines with J gene TRBJ2-7, with D perhaps TRBD2 (6 bases). The CDR3 length is 15 residues. CDR1 and CDR2 from the germline V gene are SGHNT and YYREEE (reference sequence). V was trimmed by 4 bases and J by 1 base, leaving 15 bases between them.

Written as DNA, the CDR3 is TGTGCCAGCAGTTTATCGGGCGTTTTTGGGGAGCTGTTTTTT. Its protein is CASSLSGVFGELFF. The chain is built from TRBV27 and TRBJ2-2; D not resolved. Trimming removed 0 bases at V and 8 bases at J, with 10 bases between. In germline, CDR1 is MNHEY, CDR2 SMNVEV (reference sequence). The CDR3 spans 14 residues.

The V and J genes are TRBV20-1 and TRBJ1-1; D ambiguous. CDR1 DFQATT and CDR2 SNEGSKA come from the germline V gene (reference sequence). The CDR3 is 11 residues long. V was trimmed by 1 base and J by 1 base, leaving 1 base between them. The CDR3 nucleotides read TGCAGTGCTAGAGCGAACACTGAAGCTTTCTTT. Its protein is CSARANTEAFF.